This TCR beta chain was observed in a study of Graves' ophthalmopathy and Graves' hyperthyroidism. This clonotype was counted ten times or more. Germline and junction disagree at one end, which may indicate a read error. CDR3 length equals 14 residues. From germline, CDR1 is SGHRS and CDR2 YFSETQ. TCR beta CDR3 regions were amplified from RNA transcripts. A first-round RT-PCR used HTBI primers, followed by a second-round multiplex PCR. Via MiXCR, TCRdb re-called the multiplex PCR reads, giving one row per CDR3 protein. The data contain around 1,200,000 distinct CDR3 sequences, less than 45% of them seen just once; the ten biggest clones take up approximately 10%.

The chain recombines TRBV5-1 with TRBJ1-1; D is perhaps TRBD1 (6 bases). The receptor was isolated from an adult man with Graves' hyperthyroidism. Sequenced sample: peripheral blood or thyroid tissue (not recorded which). This CDR3 is CASRLDSLNTEAFF. CDR3 nucleotide sequence: TGCGCCAGCAGGTTGGACAGCCTGAACACTGAAGCTTTCTTT. The whole variable domain, filled in from reference TRBV5-1 and TRBJ1-1, reads KAGVTQTPRYLIKTRGQQVTLSCSPISGHRSVSWYQQTPGQGLQFLFEYFSETQRNKGNFPGRFSGRQFSNSRSEMNVSTLELGDSALYLCASRLDSLNTEAFFGQGTRLTVV.